The 2 T cell receptor beta chains reported below all come from one sample, sequenced in a study of pediatric ulcerative colitis. Data came from immunoSEQ multiplex PCR; TCRdb stores just in-frame clones and leaves some out. This sample carries about 64,000 clones, approximately 87% of them seen once, and the ten largest clones take approximately 3.7%. Source material: blood. The receptors were sampled from a boy younger than 18 with severe ulcerative colitis.

The chain has TRBV10-2 and TRBJ2-1; D call uncertain. This CDR3 has 13 amino acids. The germline V gene encodes CDR1 WSHSY and CDR2 SAAADI. V was clipped by 4 bases and J by 9 bases, with 13 bases between them. The CDR3 coding sequence is TGCGCCAGCAGTGGTGGCAGAGGCGGTGAGCAGTTCTTC. Protein product: CASSGGRGGEQFF.

The V call is TRBV6-4, the J call TRBJ2-5; weak D call: TRBD1 (6 bases). Germline values: CDR1 MRHNA, CDR2 SNTAGT. The CDR3 is 15 residues long. Trimming took 8 bases from V and 4 from J, leaving 20 bases between them. Here the CDR3 reads CASSSRLGAGETQYF. Written as DNA, the CDR3 is TGTGCCAGCTCCTCGAGGCTGGGGGCCGGAGAGACCCAGTACTTC.